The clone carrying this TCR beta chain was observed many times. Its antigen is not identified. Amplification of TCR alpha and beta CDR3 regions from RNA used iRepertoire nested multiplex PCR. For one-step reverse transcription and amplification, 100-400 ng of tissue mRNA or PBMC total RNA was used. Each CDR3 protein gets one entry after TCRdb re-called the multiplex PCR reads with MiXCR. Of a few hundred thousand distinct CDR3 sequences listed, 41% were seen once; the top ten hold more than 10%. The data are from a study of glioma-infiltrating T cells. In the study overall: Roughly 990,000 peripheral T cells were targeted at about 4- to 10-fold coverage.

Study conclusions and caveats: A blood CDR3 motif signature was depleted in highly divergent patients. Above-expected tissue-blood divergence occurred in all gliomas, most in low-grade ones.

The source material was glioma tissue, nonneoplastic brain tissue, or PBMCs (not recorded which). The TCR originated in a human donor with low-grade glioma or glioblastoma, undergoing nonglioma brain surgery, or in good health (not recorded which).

In DNA form, the CDR3 reads TGTGCCAGCAGTCCTCAGGCTCTTGGGGGAAACACCATATATTTT. This sequence encodes CASSPQALGGNTIYF. The chain couples TRBV28 to TRBJ1-3; D is uncertain. V lost 5 bases and J lost 4, with 15 bases in between. Germline lookup yields CDR1 MDHEN and CDR2 SYDVKM. The CDR3 runs to 15 residues.